This T cell receptor (beta chain) was recorded in a study of blood T cells in healthy people across ages. Peripheral blood from each donor was collected in a volume of 9.5 to 10 milliliters. Per sample, a minimum of 6 million PBMCs were isolated. PCR was performed a second time for roughly 7 to 11 cycles using a sample-barcoded 5' primer and a J-beta primer mix. TCRdb called the 5' RACE reads again in MiXCR, with one record for every CDR3 protein. Of about 780,000 distinct CDR3 sequences listed, around a quarter were seen once; the top ten hold around 3%. The study's findings and limits: In long-lived donors, naive CD4+ cell counts and diversity exceeded those of aged donors.

Details on this clonotype: Its antigen is still unknown.

This same sample was also taken into another study, of T cells of mothers and their children. That report notes: Over 8 million reads per mother and 2.5 million to 3.5 million per child were obtained.

The specimen sequenced was blood. This clonotype was sampled from a boy younger than 18 in good health.

CDR3 bases: TGTGCCAGCAGAAGGCCTCTTGGGGGGAATTCACCCCTCCACTTT. Protein: CASRRPLGGNSPLHF. The chain links TRBV6-5 to TRBJ1-6, with D possibly being TRBD1 (5 bases). This CDR3 spans 15 amino acids. Trimming shortened V by 6 bases and J by 7 bases, and 16 bases separated the two germline ends. Germline V lookup: CDR1 MNHEY, CDR2 SVGAGI.